Reported below is one T cell receptor (beta chain). Antigen: not known. There were likely unrecorded immune exposures, though donors were nominally healthy when sampled. These data originate in a study of cytomegalovirus exposure and HLA in healthy donors. The PCR had 60 Vbeta and 13 Jbeta primers. Assay used: immunoSEQ multiplex PCR; TCRdb lists only in-frame clones, some missing. The sample has 90,000 to 150,000 clones, roughly 77% seen once. Study-level points and caveats: Investigators reported fewer than 200 TCR beta chains as tied to cytomegalovirus.

The sequenced material came from PBMCs. The sequence was obtained from a man in his forties or fifties in good health and CMV-seronegative.

The CDR3: CASSLAKGDTQYF. The CDR3, as DNA: TGCGCCAGCAGCTTGGCCAAGGGGGATACGCAGTATTTT. The chain joins TRBV5-1 to TRBJ2-3; weak D call: TRBD1 (5 bases). Germline CDR1 reads SGHRS; CDR2 reads YFSETQ. The CDR3 consists of 13 residues. The germline V and J ends were trimmed by 0 bases and 6 bases, with 8 bases remaining between them.